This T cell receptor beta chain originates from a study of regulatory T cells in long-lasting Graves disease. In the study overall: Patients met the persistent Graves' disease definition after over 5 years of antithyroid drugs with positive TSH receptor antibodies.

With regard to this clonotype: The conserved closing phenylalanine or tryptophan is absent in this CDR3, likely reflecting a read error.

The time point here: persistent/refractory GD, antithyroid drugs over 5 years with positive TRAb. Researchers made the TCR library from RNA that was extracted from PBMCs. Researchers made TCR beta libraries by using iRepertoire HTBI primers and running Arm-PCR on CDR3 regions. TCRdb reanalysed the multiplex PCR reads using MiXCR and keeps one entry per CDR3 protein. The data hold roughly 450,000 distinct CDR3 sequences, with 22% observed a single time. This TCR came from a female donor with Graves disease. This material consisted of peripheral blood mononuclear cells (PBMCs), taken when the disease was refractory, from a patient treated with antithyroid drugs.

CDR3 coding DNA: TGTGCCAGCAGCCCGGGACAGGGAAATCAGCCCCAGCATTCT. Amino acid sequence: CASSPGQGNQPQHS. V usage is TRBV7-2 and J usage is TRBJ1-5; 9 bases match TRBD1. Germline trimming cut 5 bases from V and 4 bases from J; bases unmatched to any gene: 3. The CDR3 is 14 amino acids. The V gene's germline CDR1 is SGHTA and CDR2 FQGNSA.